A selection of T cell receptor beta chains follows, all from one sample in a study of blood T cell repertoires in COVID-19. Sequenced by immunoSEQ multiplex PCR; TCRdb stores in-frame clones only, minus some. The sample consists of more than 15,000 clones, 80% to 90% of them appearing once. The sample taken for sequencing was peripheral blood. The receptor set was obtained from a woman in her fifties or sixties with active COVID-19. Each CDR3 is given with its conserved first and last residue. Each record gives: V gene, J gene, clone size, D gene, CDR3 protein, CDR3 DNA. A D gene is named only where the DNA matches it firmly. Only some rows state a clone size, as once, few, many or a class for expanded clones.

TRBV19	TRBJ2-5	-	TRBD1	CASSMKGAGMKETQYF	TGTGCCAGTAGTATGAAGGGGGCAGGGATGAAAGAGACCCAGTACTTC
TRBV18	TRBJ1-2	few	TRBD1	CASSRTGTDYGYTF	TGTGCCAGCTCACGGACAGGGACTGACTATGGCTACACCTTC
TRBV6-5	TRBJ1-2	-	-	CASSDETRVGGYTF	TGTGCCAGCAGCGACGAAACCCGGGTTGGCGGCTACACCTTC
TRBV9	TRBJ2-7	-	-	CASSVDAGAYYEQYF	TGTGCCAGCAGCGTAGACGCGGGGGCCTACTACGAGCAGTACTTC
TRBV19	TRBJ1-5	-	-	CASAPAGEGQPQHF	TGTGCCAGTGCCCCGGCGGGGGAGGGTCAGCCCCAGCATTTT
TRBV27	TRBJ2-7	-	TRBD1	CASSYRQGAYEQYF	TGTGCCAGCAGTTATCGACAGGGGGCATACGAGCAGTACTTC
TRBV7-9	TRBJ2-7	-	TRBD2	CASSLTSGATYEQYF	TGTGCCAGCAGCTTGACTAGCGGGGCCACCTACGAGCAGTACTTC
TRBV5-1	TRBJ2-3	-	-	CASSFGTIADTQYF	TGCGCCAGCAGCTTCGGTACCATCGCAGATACGCAGTATTTT
TRBV30	TRBJ1-5	-	-	CAGGQGQPQHF	TGTGCCGGCGGTCAGGGTCAGCCCCAGCATTTT
TRBV5-7	TRBJ1-1	-	-	CASSLSSTANTEAFF	TGTGCCAGCAGCTTGTCGTCGACAGCGAACACTGAAGCTTTCTTT
TRBV5-1	TRBJ2-3	once	-	CASSRTTGDTQYF	TGCGCCAGCAGCCGAACGACAGGAGATACGCAGTATTTT
TRBV10-1	TRBJ2-2	-	-	CASSDGTPNTGELFF	TGCGCCAGCAGTGACGGGACTCCGAACACCGGGGAGCTGTTTTTT
TRBV5-1	TRBJ2-2	once	TRBD1	CASSRDRGTGELFF	TGCGCCAGCAGCCGGGACAGGGGCACCGGGGAGCTGTTTTTT
TRBV5-1	TRBJ2-1	once	TRBD2	CASSWIGDSGGVYNEQFF	TGCGCCAGCAGCTGGATAGGGGATAGCGGGGGGGTTTATAATGAGCAGTTCTTC
TRBV15	TRBJ2-3	once	TRBD2	CATSSTSGGADTQYF	TGTGCCACCAGCTCGACTAGCGGGGGGGCAGATACGCAGTATTTT
TRBV7-8	TRBJ2-5	-	TRBD1	CASSLGTVGTQYF	TGTGCCAGCAGCTTGGGGACAGTCGGGACCCAGTACTTC
TRBV6-2/TRBV6-3	TRBJ2-1	-	TRBD1	CASSYSTGFREFF	TGTGCCAGCAGTTACTCGACAGGGTTCCGTGAGTTCTTC
TRBV6-5	TRBJ2-7	-	-	CASRGSSYEQYF	TGTGCCAGCAGGGGCAGTTCCTACGAGCAGTACTTC
TRBV7-2	TRBJ1-1	-	TRBD1	CASSLVGTANTEAFF	TGTGCCAGCAGCTTAGTCGGGACAGCAAACACTGAAGCTTTCTTT
TRBV11-2	TRBJ2-5	-	TRBD2	CASSYSGGIETQYF	TGTGCCAGCAGCTATAGCGGGGGTATTGAGACCCAGTACTTC
TRBV9	TRBJ1-4	-	TRBD1	CASSAYQGALEKLFF	TGTGCCAGCAGCGCATATCAGGGGGCTCTTGAAAAACTGTTTTTT
TRBV4-1	TRBJ1-1	-	-	CASSLTWGVNTEAFF	TGCGCCAGCAGCCTCACTTGGGGGGTGAACACTGAAGCTTTCTTT
TRBV3-1/TRBV3-2	TRBJ2-1	once	-	CASSQEELARNEQFF	TGTGCCAGCAGCCAAGAAGAACTAGCTCGTAATGAGCAGTTCTTC
TRBV5-1	TRBJ1-3	-	-	CASSLSRGSSGNTIYF	TGCGCCAGCAGCTTATCCAGAGGGAGCTCTGGAAACACCATATATTTT
TRBV5-1	TRBJ1-4	once	-	CASSRGAVEKLFF	TGCGCCAGCAGCCGGGGGGCGGTAGAAAAACTGTTTTTT